What follows are 9 T cell receptor beta chains derived from one specimen sequenced in a study of shared clonotypes between healthy human individuals. TCRdb's table, derived via immunoSEQ multiplex PCR, lists solely in-frame clones and lacks some. Of some 1,600,000 clones detected, around 98% appear once; the ten largest clones hold about 0.4%. The sequenced material came from naive CD4+ T cells sorted from blood. Subset indicated: CD45RA+ positively selected. These TCRs come from a man aged 25 to 45 in good health.

In its sample, this clone was seen once. This sequence joins TRBV5-1 and TRBJ2-1; 8 bases match TRBD2. V lost 0 bases and J lost 8; bases outside the gene matches: 7. The CDR3 spans 15 residues. Per germline, CDR1 SGHRS and CDR2 YFSETQ. This CDR3 is CASSLEAGAVYEQFF. The CDR3 DNA follows: TGCGCCAGCAGCTTGGAAGCGGGAGCAGTATATGAGCAGTTCTTC. The complete variable domain, with remaining parts taken from reference TRBV5-1 and TRBJ2-1, reads KAGVTQTPRYLIKTRGQQVTLSCSPISGHRSVSWYQQTPGQGLQFLFEYFSETQRNKGNFPGRFSGRQFSNSRSEMNVSTLELGDSALYLCASSLEAGAVYEQFFGPGTRLTVL.

The chain is built from TRBV28 and TRBJ1-4; D not certain. Germline lookup yields CDR1 MDHEN and CDR2 SYDVKM. This CDR3 spans 14 amino acids. V gave up 6 bases and J gave up 4 bases, with 12 bases separating them. The CDR3 nucleotides are TGTGCCAGCAGCCTTGGGGTAGTTAATGAAAAACTGTTTTTT. It translates to CASSLGVVNEKLFF. Together with reference TRBV28 and TRBJ1-4, the CDR3 gives the full variable domain: DVKVTQSSRYLVKRTGEKVFLECVQDMDHENMFWYRQDPGLGLRLIYFSYDVKMKEKGDIPEGYSVSREKKERFSLILESASTNQTSMYLCASSLGVVNEKLFFGSGTQLSVL.

The rearrangement joins TRBV2 to TRBJ1-1; D remains unclear. V shed 3 bases and J shed 7 bases, with 15 bases lying between them. The CDR3 is 14 amino acids. Germline lookup yields CDR1 SNHLY and CDR2 FYNNEI. CDR3 coding DNA: TGTGCCAGCAGTGATGGTTGGAGGGTCGTTGAAGCTTTCTTT. Protein sequence: CASSDGWRVVEAFF.

The V gene is TRBV10-3, the J gene TRBJ2-7; 10 bases map to TRBD2. Germline CDR1 reads ENHRY; CDR2 reads SYGVKD. The CDR3 totals 14 residues. The V gene end was trimmed by 2 bases and the J gene end by 4 bases; junction bases not matched to a gene: 2. The chain's CDR3 is CAISETSGIYEQYF. In DNA form, the CDR3 reads TGTGCCATCAGTGAGACTAGCGGGATTTACGAGCAGTACTTC.

The chain combines TRBV11-2 with TRBJ2-1; TRBD2 matches at 10 bases. Germline CDR1 SGHAT, CDR2 FQNNGV. V dropped 4 bases and J dropped 0; count of bases not matched to a gene: 9. The CDR3 totals 18 residues. The CDR3 DNA follows: TGTGCCAGCAGCTCCCTGGGGCTAGCGGGAGACTCCTACAATGAGCAGTTCTTC. It yields the protein CASSSLGLAGDSYNEQFF.

A note on this clone: This CDR3 is also generated by other DNA sequences in the sample. The rearrangement links TRBV5-1 to TRBJ2-1; 11 nucleotides agree with TRBD2. The CDR3 is 15 residues long. After removal of 4 bases from V and 3 bases from J, the junction contained 3 bases not matched to a gene. Germline-derived CDR1 and CDR2 are SGHRS and YFSETQ. The CDR3 DNA is TGCGCCAGCAGCCTGGGACTAGCGGACTACAATGAGCAGTTCTTC. It codes for CASSLGLADYNEQFF.

The rearrangement joins TRBV7-2 to TRBJ2-7; 8 bases line up with TRBD2. The CDR3 extends over 15 amino acids. Germline CDR1 is SGHTA and CDR2 is FQGNSA. J lost 4 bases, V lost 4 bases, and 9 bases had no gene match. CDR3 amino acids: CASSSPREGRYEQYF. The CDR3, as DNA: TGTGCCAGCAGCTCTCCCCGGGAGGGCCGGTACGAGCAGTACTTC.

The chain links TRBV7-2 to TRBJ1-1; D is ambiguous. Trimming removed 5 bases from V and 3 bases from J, with 13 bases in between. CDR3 length: 14 residues. CDR1 is SGHTA, CDR2 FQGNSA, per germline. The CDR3 loop reads CASSRRVLDTEAFF. DNA of the CDR3: TGTGCCAGCAGCCGACGAGTTTTGGACACTGAAGCTTTCTTT. Using reference TRBV7-2 and TRBJ1-1 for the parts outside the CDR3, the full variable domain is GAGVSQSPSNKVTEKGKDVELRCDPISGHTALYWYRQSLGQGLEFLIYFQGNSAPDKSGLPSDRFSAERTGGSVSTLTIQRTQQEDSAVYLCASSRRVLDTEAFFGQGTRLTVV.

This sequence joins TRBV27 and TRBJ2-7; 12 bases are shared with TRBD2. Germline V lookup: CDR1 MNHEY, CDR2 SMNVEV (reference sequence). V was pared by 0 bases and J by 6 bases, with 3 bases of the junction left unmatched. The CDR3 length is 15 residues. The CDR3 sequence: CASSLSLAGGREQYF. CDR3 bases: TGTGCCAGCAGTTTATCGCTAGCGGGAGGGCGCGAGCAGTACTTC.